The entry that follows covers one T cell receptor (beta chain) sequence. Its antigen is undetermined. This sample is drawn from a study of shared clonotypes between healthy human individuals. Study-wide points: Researchers sampled blood only, noting tissue repertoires likely differ.

This CDR3 is built from 13 residues. Germline CDR1 is SGHRS and CDR2 is YFSETQ. The V and J ends lost 4 bases and 5 bases, in that order; junction bases with no gene match: 5. Participating donors were healthy, HIV-negative adults free of recent acute infections or vaccinations. Produced via immunoSEQ multiplex PCR; TCRdb's table is partial and in-frame only. The sample includes some 530,000 clones, more than 65% of them seen just once. The source material was PBMCs. The J gene is TRBJ2-7, the V gene TRBV5-1; 8 bases map to TRBD2. This receptor was identified in a woman aged 40 to 49 in good health. Some clones in this sample may be carry-over from other donors' samples. The CDR3 DNA is TGCGCCAGCAGCCGGGGGGGCCGGGACGAGCAGTACTTC. Translation gives CASSRGGRDEQYF.